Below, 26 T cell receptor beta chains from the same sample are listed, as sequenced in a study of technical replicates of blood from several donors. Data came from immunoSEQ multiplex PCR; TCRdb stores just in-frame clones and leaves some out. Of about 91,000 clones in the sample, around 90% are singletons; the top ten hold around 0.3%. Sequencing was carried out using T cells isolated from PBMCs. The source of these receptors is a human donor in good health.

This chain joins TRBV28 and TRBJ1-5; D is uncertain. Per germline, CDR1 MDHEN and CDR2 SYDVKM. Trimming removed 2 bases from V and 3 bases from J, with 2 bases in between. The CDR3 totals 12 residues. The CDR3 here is CASSLLNQPQHF. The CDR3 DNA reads TGTGCCAGCAGTTTACTCAATCAGCCCCAGCATTTT.

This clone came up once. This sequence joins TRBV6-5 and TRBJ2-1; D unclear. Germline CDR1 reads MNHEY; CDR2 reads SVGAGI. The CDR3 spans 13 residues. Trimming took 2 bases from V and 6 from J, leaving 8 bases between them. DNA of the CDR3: TGTGCCAGCAGTTACACAGACCCCAATGAGCAGTTCTTC. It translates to CASSYTDPNEQFF.

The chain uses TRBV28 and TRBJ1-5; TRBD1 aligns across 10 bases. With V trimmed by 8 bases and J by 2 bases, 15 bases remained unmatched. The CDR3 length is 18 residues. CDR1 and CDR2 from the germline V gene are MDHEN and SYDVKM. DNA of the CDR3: TGTGCCAGCCATTCAATCGGGACAGGGGCTGGTGGCAATCAGCCCCAGCATTTT. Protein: CASHSIGTGAGGNQPQHF.

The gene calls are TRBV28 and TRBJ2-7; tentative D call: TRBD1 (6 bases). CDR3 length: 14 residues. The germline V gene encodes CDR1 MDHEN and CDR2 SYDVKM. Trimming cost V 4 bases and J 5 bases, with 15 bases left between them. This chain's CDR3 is CASSYRVLTHEQYF. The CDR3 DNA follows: TGTGCCAGCAGTTACAGGGTTCTGACGCACGAGCAGTACTTC. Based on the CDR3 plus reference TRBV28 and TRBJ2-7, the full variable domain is DVKVTQSSRYLVKRTGEKVFLECVQDMDHENMFWYRQDPGLGLRLIYFSYDVKMKEKGDIPEGYSVSREKKERFSLILESASTNQTSMYLCASSYRVLTHEQYFGPGTRLTVT.

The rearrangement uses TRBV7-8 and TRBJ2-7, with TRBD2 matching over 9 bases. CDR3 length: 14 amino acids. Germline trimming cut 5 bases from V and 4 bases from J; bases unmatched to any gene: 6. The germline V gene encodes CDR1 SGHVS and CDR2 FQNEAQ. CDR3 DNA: TGTGCCAGCAGCCCAGGTAGCGGGGGTTACGAGCAGTACTTC. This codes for CASSPGSGGYEQYF.

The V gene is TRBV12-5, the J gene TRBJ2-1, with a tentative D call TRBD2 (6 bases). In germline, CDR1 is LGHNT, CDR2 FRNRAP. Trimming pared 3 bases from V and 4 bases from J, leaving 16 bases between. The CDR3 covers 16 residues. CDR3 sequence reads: CASGFWKAGSYNEQFF. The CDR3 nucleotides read TGTGCTAGTGGTTTCTGGAAAGCGGGCTCGTACAATGAGCAGTTCTTC.

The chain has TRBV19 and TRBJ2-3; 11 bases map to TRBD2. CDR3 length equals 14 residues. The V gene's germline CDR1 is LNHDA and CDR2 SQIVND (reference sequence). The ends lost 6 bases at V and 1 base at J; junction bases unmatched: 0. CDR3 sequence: CASRLAGGTDTQYF. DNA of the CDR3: TGTGCCAGTAGACTAGCGGGGGGCACAGATACGCAGTATTTT.

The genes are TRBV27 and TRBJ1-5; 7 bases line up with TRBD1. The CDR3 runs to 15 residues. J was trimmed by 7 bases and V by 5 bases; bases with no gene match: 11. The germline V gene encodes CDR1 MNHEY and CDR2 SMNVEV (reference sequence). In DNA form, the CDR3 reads TGTGCCAGCAGTCCCCTAGGACAGGATCGACAGCCCCAGCATTTT. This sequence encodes CASSPLGQDRQPQHF.

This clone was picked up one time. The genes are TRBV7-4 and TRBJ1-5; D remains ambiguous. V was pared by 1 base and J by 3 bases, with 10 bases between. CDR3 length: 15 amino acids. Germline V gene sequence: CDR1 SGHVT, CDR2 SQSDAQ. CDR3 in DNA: TGTGCCAGCAGCTTAGATCAGTATTCCAATCAGCCCCAGCATTTT. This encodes CASSLDQYSNQPQHF.

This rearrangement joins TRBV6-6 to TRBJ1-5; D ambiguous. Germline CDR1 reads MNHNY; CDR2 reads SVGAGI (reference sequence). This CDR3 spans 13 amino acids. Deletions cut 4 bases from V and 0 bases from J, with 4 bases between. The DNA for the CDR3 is TGTGCCAGCAGTTCTTATAGCAATCAGCCCCAGCATTTT. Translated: CASSSYSNQPQHF.

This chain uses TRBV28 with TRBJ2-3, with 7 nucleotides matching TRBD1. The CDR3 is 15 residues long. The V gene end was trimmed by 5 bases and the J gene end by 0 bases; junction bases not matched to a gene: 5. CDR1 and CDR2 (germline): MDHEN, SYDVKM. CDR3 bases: TGTGCCAGCAGTCTACAGGGGATGAGCACAGATACGCAGTATTTT. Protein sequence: CASSLQGMSTDTQYF. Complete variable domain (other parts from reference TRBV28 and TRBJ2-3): DVKVTQSSRYLVKRTGEKVFLECVQDMDHENMFWYRQDPGLGLRLIYFSYDVKMKEKGDIPEGYSVSREKKERFSLILESASTNQTSMYLCASSLQGMSTDTQYFGPGTRLTVL.

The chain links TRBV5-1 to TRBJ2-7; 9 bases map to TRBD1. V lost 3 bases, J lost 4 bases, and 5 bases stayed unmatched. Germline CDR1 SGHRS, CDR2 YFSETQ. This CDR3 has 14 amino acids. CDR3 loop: CASSSGTGLYEQYF. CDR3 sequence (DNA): TGCGCCAGCAGCTCCGGGACAGGGTTATACGAGCAGTACTTC. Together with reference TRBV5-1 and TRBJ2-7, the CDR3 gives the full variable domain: KAGVTQTPRYLIKTRGQQVTLSCSPISGHRSVSWYQQTPGQGLQFLFEYFSETQRNKGNFPGRFSGRQFSNSRSEMNVSTLELGDSALYLCASSSGTGLYEQYFGPGTRLTVT.

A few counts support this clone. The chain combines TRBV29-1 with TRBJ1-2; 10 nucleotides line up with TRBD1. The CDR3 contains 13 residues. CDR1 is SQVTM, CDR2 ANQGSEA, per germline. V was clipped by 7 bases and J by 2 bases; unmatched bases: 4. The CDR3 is CSARDRGNYGYTF. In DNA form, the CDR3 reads TGCAGCGCGAGGGACAGGGGAAACTATGGCTACACCTTC.

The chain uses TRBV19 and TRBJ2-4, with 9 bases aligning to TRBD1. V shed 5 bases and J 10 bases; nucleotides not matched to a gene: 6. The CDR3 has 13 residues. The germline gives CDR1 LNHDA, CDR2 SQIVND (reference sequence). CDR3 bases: TGTGCCAGTAGTCCAGGACAGGGGAGGATTCAGTACTTC. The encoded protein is CASSPGQGRIQYF.

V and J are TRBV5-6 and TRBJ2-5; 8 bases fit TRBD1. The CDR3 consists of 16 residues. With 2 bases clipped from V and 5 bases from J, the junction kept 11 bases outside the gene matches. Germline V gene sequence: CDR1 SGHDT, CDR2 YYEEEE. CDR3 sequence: CASSFGQGGGWETQYF. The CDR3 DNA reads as TGTGCCAGCAGCTTCGGACAGGGCGGAGGTTGGGAGACCCAGTACTTC.

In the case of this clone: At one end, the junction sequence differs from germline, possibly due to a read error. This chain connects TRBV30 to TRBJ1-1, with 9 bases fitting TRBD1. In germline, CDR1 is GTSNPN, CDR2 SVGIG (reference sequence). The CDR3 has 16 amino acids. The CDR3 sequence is CALSFRTGERRTEAFF. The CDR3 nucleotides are TGTGCCTTGAGTTTTCGGACAGGGGAAAGAAGAACTGAAGCTTTCTTT.

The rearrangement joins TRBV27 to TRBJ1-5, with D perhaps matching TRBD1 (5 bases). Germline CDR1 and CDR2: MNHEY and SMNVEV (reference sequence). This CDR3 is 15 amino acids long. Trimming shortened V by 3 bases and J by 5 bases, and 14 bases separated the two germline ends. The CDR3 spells CASSFRGAGDQPQHF. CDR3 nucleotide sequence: TGTGCCAGCAGTTTTAGGGGCGCTGGGGATCAGCCCCAGCATTTT.

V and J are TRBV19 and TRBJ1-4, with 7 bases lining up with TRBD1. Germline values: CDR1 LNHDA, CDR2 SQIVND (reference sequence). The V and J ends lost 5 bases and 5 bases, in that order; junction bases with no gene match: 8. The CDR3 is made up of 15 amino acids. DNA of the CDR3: TGTGCCAGTAGTGACCCCGGGACAGCAAATGAAAAACTGTTTTTT. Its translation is CASSDPGTANEKLFF.

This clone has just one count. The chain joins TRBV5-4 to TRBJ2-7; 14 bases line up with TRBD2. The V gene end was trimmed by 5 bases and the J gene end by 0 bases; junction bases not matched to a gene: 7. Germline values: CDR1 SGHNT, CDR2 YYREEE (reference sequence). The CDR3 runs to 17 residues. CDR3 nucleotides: TGTGCCAGCAGGAAAGGACTAGCGGGAGGAGGCTCCTACGAGCAGTACTTC. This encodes CASRKGLAGGGSYEQYF.

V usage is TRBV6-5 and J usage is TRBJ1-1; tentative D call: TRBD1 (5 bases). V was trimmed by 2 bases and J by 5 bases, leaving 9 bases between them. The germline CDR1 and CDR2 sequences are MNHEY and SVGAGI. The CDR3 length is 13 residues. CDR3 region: CASSYDSWTEAFF. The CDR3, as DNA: TGTGCCAGCAGTTACGACAGTTGGACTGAAGCTTTCTTT.

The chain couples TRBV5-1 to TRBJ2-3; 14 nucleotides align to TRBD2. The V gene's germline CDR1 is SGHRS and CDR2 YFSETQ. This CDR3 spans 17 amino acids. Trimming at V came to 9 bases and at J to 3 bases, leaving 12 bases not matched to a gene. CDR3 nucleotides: TGCGCCACTGCCGGGACTAGCGGGAGAAGGGCGACAGATACGCAGTATTTT. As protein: CATAGTSGRRATDTQYF.

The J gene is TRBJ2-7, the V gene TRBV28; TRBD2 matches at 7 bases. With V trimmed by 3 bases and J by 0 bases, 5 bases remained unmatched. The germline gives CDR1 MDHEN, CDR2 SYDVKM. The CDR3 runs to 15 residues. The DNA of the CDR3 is TGTGCCAGCAGTTTCCAGCGGGACTACTCCTACGAGCAGTACTTC. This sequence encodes CASSFQRDYSYEQYF.

This CDR3 reads CASSLDRGAYNEQFF. In DNA form, the CDR3 reads TGTGCCAGCAGCTTAGATCGGGGGGCCTACAATGAGCAGTTCTTC. The gene calls are TRBV7-9 and TRBJ2-1; 7 bases fit TRBD2. The CDR3 spans 15 residues. Germline V gene data show CDR1 as SEHNR and CDR2 as FQNEAQ (reference sequence). Trimming took 1 base from V and 2 from J; bases not matched to a gene: 2.

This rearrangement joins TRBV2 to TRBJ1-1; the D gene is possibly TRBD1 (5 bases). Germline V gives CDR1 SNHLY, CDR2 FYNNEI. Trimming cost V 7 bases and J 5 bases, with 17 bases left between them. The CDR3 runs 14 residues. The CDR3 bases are TGTGCCAGCATGGAGGGGCGGTATCGGACTGAAGCTTTCTTT. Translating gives CASMEGRYRTEAFF.

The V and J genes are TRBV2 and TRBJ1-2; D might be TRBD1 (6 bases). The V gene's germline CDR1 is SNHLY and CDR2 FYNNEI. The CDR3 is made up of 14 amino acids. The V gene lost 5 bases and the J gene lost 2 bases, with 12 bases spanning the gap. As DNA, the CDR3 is TGTGCCAGCAGTAAAGACCAGGGGAACTATGGCTACACCTTC. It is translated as CASSKDQGNYGYTF.

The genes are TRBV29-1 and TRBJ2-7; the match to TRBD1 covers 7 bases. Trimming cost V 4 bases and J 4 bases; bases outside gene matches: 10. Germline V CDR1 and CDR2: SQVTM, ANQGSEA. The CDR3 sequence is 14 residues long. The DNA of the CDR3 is TGCAGCGTTGTTAGGGGGCGACTTGTATACGAGCAGTACTTC. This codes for CSVVRGRLVYEQYF.